The 27 T cell receptor beta chains reported below all come from one sample, sequenced in a study of cytomegalovirus exposure and HLA in healthy donors (dated 2017 in TCRdb). Preparation of the library involved the immunoSEQ multiplex PCR assay. For the multiplex PCR, a mixture combining 60 forward primers for TCR Vbeta segments and 13 reverse primers for TCR Jbeta segments was used. TCRdb mirrors the immuneACCESS table, restricted to in-frame sequences. Some clones are absent from its copies; in checked studies, under half trace to an unresolved V gene, and the reason for the others is unknown. This sample gives about 200,000 clones in total; around 90% of them show up just once. Around 0.99% of the sample belongs to the ten largest clones. Material for sequencing was PBMCs. Receptor source: a boy between 2 and 10 years old in good health and CMV-seronegative.

This clone was recorded only once. The chain combines TRBV7-3 with TRBJ1-5; D call uncertain. The ends were cut back, 5 bases at V and 5 bases at J, with 10 bases in the middle. The germline gives CDR1 SGHTA, CDR2 FQGTGA. The length of the CDR3 is 13 residues. This CDR3 reads CASSAGGDQPQHF. CDR3 in DNA: TGTGCCAGCAGCGCGGGCGGGGATCAGCCCCAGCATTTT.

This rearrangement joins TRBV28 to TRBJ1-1; a possible D gene is TRBD1 (6 bases). The CDR3 has 15 amino acids. Trimming cost V 6 bases and J 4 bases, with 18 bases left between them. In germline, CDR1 is MDHEN, CDR2 SYDVKM. The chain's CDR3 is CASRAKWGLGTEAFF. The CDR3 nucleotides are TGTGCCAGCAGGGCGAAATGGGGGCTCGGCACTGAAGCTTTCTTT.

V is TRBV6-6 and J is TRBJ2-5, with D tentatively TRBD1 (6 bases). This CDR3 region has 14 residues. V shed 4 bases and J shed 0 bases, with 9 bases lying between them. The V gene's germline CDR1 is MNHNY and CDR2 SVGAGI (reference sequence). CDR3 loop: CASSLWTDQETQYF. CDR3 in DNA: TGTGCCAGCAGTTTATGGACAGACCAAGAGACCCAGTACTTC.

The rearrangement joins TRBV30 to TRBJ2-7, with TRBD1 matching 9 bases. Germline loops: CDR1 GTSNPN, CDR2 SVGIG (reference sequence). CDR3 length: 15 amino acids. The junction had 9 bases not matched to a gene; V was cut back by 1 base and J by 5 bases. The DNA for the CDR3 is TGTGCCTGGAGTGCGCCTGGGACAGGGCCAAACGAGCAGTACTTC. It specifies CAWSAPGTGPNEQYF.

V usage is TRBV19 and J usage is TRBJ2-3; perhaps TRBD2 as D (5 bases). Per germline, CDR1 LNHDA and CDR2 SQIVND (reference sequence). V was cut by 3 bases and J by 3 bases, with 13 bases left in between. There are 15 residues in the CDR3. CDR3 sequence reads: CASSITDRGTDTQYF. CDR3 coding DNA: TGTGCCAGTAGTATTACGGACCGCGGGACAGATACGCAGTATTTT. The variable domain in full, completed from reference TRBV19 and TRBJ2-3, reads DGGITQSPKYLFRKEGQNVTLSCEQNLNHDAMYWYRQDPGQGLRLIYYSQIVNDFQKGDIAEGYSVSREKKESFPLTVTSAQKNPTAFYLCASSITDRGTDTQYFGPGTRLTVL.

This sequence joins TRBV5-1 and TRBJ2-2; TRBD1 matches at 9 bases. This CDR3 has 14 amino acids. The germline V gene encodes CDR1 SGHRS and CDR2 YFSETQ. The trim removed 4 bases at V and 5 bases at J, leaving 3 bases unmatched. CDR3 nucleotides: TGCGCCAGCAGCGACAGGGGGAGAACCGGGGAGCTGTTTTTT. Translation: CASSDRGRTGELFF.

The chain recombines TRBV9 with TRBJ2-3, with TRBD1 as a possible D gene (5 bases). Trimming took off 0 bases at V and 0 bases at J, with 11 bases between the two ends. Per germline, CDR1 SGDLS and CDR2 YYNGEE. CDR3 length equals 16 residues. CDR3 nucleotides: TGTGCCAGCAGCGTAGGGGGCCCTACTAGCACAGATACGCAGTATTTT. Translation: CASSVGGPTSTDTQYF.

The rearrangement uses TRBV14 and TRBJ2-5, with D perhaps matching TRBD2 (6 bases). Looked up from germline, CDR1 is SGHDN and CDR2 is FVKESK. The V and J ends lost 2 bases and 0 bases respectively, with 13 bases between them. The CDR3 spans 16 residues. CDR3 region: CASSQLQRGYQETQYF. In nucleotides, the CDR3 is TGTGCCAGCAGCCAATTACAACGGGGGTACCAAGAGACCCAGTACTTC.

The chain is built from TRBV7-9 and TRBJ2-7, with D perhaps TRBD2 (5 bases). The CDR3 is 12 amino acids. The ends were cut back, 3 bases at V and 3 bases at J, with 6 bases in the middle. Looked up from germline, CDR1 is SEHNR and CDR2 is FQNEAQ (reference sequence). The CDR3 reads CASSLGDYEQYF. CDR3 coding DNA: TGTGCCAGCAGCTTGGGAGACTACGAGCAGTACTTC.

The chain employs TRBV29-1 and TRBJ1-2, with D possibly TRBD1 on 5 matching bases. V was shortened by 7 bases and J by 6 bases, with 18 bases between the two germline ends. The CDR3 has 13 amino acids. Germline V gives CDR1 SQVTM, CDR2 ANQGSEA. CDR3 bases: TGCAGCGCTTTCCACCGTGACAGAGATGGCTACACCTTC. Protein: CSAFHRDRDGYTF.

V and J are TRBV20-1 and TRBJ2-1, with unresolved D. Per germline, CDR1 DFQATT and CDR2 SNEGSKA (reference sequence). The V end lost 5 bases, the J end lost 9 bases, and 11 bases lay between the germline ends. This CDR3 region has 11 residues. The CDR3 nucleotides read TGCAGTGCTCCTATAGCAACTGAGCAGTTCTTC. It encodes CSAPIATEQFF.

The chain recombines TRBV2 with TRBJ1-1; 8 bases align to TRBD1. Losses at the gene ends were 2 bases for V and 5 bases for J; bases not matched to a gene: 10. The CDR3 totals 16 residues. The germline V gene encodes CDR1 SNHLY and CDR2 FYNNEI. The CDR3 loop is CASSESGDRRGTEAFF. In DNA, the CDR3 is TGTGCCAGCAGTGAATCGGGGGACAGGCGTGGGACTGAAGCTTTCTTT.

This clone was seen just once. The gene calls are TRBV6-5 and TRBJ2-2, with TRBD2 matching over 9 bases. This CDR3 comprises 16 residues. Germline V gives CDR1 MNHEY, CDR2 SVGAGI. V gave up 2 bases and J gave up 4 bases; unmatched junction bases: 5. The chain's CDR3 is CASSYEASGITGELFF. Here the CDR3 DNA reads TGTGCCAGCAGTTACGAGGCTAGCGGGATCACCGGGGAGCTGTTTTTT.

The chain couples TRBV14 to TRBJ1-2; D unclear. Trimming removed 0 bases from V and 3 bases from J, with 5 bases in between. This CDR3 spans 13 amino acids. Germline lookup yields CDR1 SGHDN and CDR2 FVKESK. The CDR3 DNA sequence: TGTGCCAGCAGCCAAGACTTATACTATGGCTACACCTTC. This encodes CASSQDLYYGYTF.

As concerns this clone: The same CDR3 is also encoded by other DNA sequences in this sample. The chain links TRBV19 to TRBJ1-2, with a weak D call TRBD1 (5 bases). V gave up 3 bases and J gave up 2 bases, with 7 bases separating them. CDR3 length: 13 residues. Looked up from germline, CDR1 is LNHDA and CDR2 is SQIVND (reference sequence). The DNA for the CDR3 is TGTGCCAGTAGTATCGGGGGAAACTATGGCTACACCTTC. It translates to CASSIGGNYGYTF.

The V gene is TRBV7-3, the J gene TRBJ2-7; 7 bases map to TRBD2. V trimming: 5 bases; J trimming: 10 bases; junction bases outside the gene matches: 11. CDR3 size: 13 residues. Looked up from germline, CDR1 is SGHTA and CDR2 is FQGTGA. The DNA for the CDR3 is TGTGCCAGCAGCCGCGGGACTACCCAAGAACAGTACTTC. As protein: CASSRGTTQEQYF.

The rearrangement joins TRBV27 to TRBJ1-1; D not certain. Germline V lookup: CDR1 MNHEY, CDR2 SMNVEV (reference sequence). The V end was cut by 0 bases, the J end by 6 bases, with 8 bases between. This CDR3 region has 13 residues. The CDR3 loop reads CASSLSGSSEAFF. The CDR3 DNA follows: TGTGCCAGCAGTTTATCGGGCAGCTCTGAAGCTTTCTTT.

This clone appeared once. The chain couples TRBV2 to TRBJ2-7; TRBD1 matches 9 bases. CDR1 is SNHLY and CDR2 is FYNNEI in the germline V gene. CDR3 size: 15 residues. Trimming cost V 1 base and J 3 bases; bases outside gene matches: 4. The CDR3 protein is CASSEDRGPLYEQYF. The CDR3, as DNA: TGTGCCAGCAGTGAAGACAGGGGGCCTCTCTACGAGCAGTACTTC.

The V and J genes are TRBV27 and TRBJ1-2; D gene unclear. Trimming took 2 bases from V and 2 from J, leaving 12 bases between them. The CDR3 has 15 amino acids. Germline V gene data show CDR1 as MNHEY and CDR2 as SMNVEV (reference sequence). The CDR3 DNA sequence: TGTGCCAGCAGTTTAATGGCAGGTTGGAACTATGGCTACACCTTC. Amino acid sequence: CASSLMAGWNYGYTF.

Worth noting for this clone: This sample includes further DNA sequences coding for the same CDR3. The chain is built from TRBV28 and TRBJ1-4, with a tentative D call TRBD1 (5 bases). The V end lost 5 bases, the J end lost 6 bases, and 10 bases lay between the germline ends. There are 13 residues in the CDR3. Per the germline V gene, CDR1 is MDHEN and CDR2 is SYDVKM. CDR3 residues: CASSLQVDEKLFF. The CDR3, as DNA: TGTGCCAGCAGTCTACAGGTGGATGAAAAACTGTTTTTT.

This clone was recorded only once. The chain links TRBV6-1 to TRBJ1-4, with 8 positions matching TRBD1. The CDR3 covers 15 residues. The J segment lost 7 bases and the V segment lost 1 base, leaving 5 bases of the junction unmatched. Germline loops: CDR1 MNHNS, CDR2 SASEGT. CDR3 DNA: TGTGCCAGCAGTGAAGACAGGGGGTGGAGTGAAAAACTGTTTTTT. Protein: CASSEDRGWSEKLFF.

In regard to this clone: At one of its ends the junction is not consistent with the germline gene, which may arise from a read error. The chain couples TRBV7-9 to TRBJ2-7, with D possibly matching TRBD2 (5 bases). The CDR3 contains 14 residues. CDR1 and CDR2 from the germline V gene are SEHNR and FQNEAQ (reference sequence). As DNA, the CDR3 is TGTTCCAGCAGCTTAGCGAGTAGTTTTTACGAGCAGTACTTC. Protein: CSSSLASSFYEQYF.

The genes are TRBV30 and TRBJ1-1; D call uncertain. CDR3 length: 13 amino acids. V shed 2 bases and J shed 4 bases, with 11 bases lying between them. Germline CDR1 and CDR2: GTSNPN and SVGIG (reference sequence). The CDR3 nucleotides are TGTGCCTGGAGTTCCGCCTCGGGCACTGAAGCTTTCTTT. It codes for CAWSSASGTEAFF. Drawing the rest from reference TRBV30 and TRBJ1-1, the complete variable domain is SQTIHQWPATLVQPVGSPLSLECTVEGTSNPNLYWYRQAAGRGLQLLFYSVGIGQISSEVPQNLSASRPQDRQFILSSKKLLLSDSGFYLCAWSSASGTEAFFGQGTRLTVV.

This clone was seen only a few times. The CDR3 is CATSSRGATEAFF. The CDR3 DNA follows: TGTGCCACCAGCTCACGCGGGGCCACTGAAGCTTTCTTT. The chain has TRBV15 and TRBJ1-1; D might be TRBD1 (5 bases). The germline V and J ends were trimmed by 5 bases and 4 bases, with 11 bases remaining between them. Germline CDR1 and CDR2: LNHNV and YYDKDF (reference sequence). This CDR3 is built from 13 residues.

The chain carries TRBV30 and TRBJ2-7, with 13 bases that match TRBD2. V dropped 4 bases and J dropped 11; count of bases not matched to a gene: 8. Germline CDR1 and CDR2: GTSNPN and SVGIG (reference sequence). CDR3 length: 13 residues. CDR3 region: CAWNPGLAGREYF. The CDR3 DNA is TGTGCCTGGAATCCGGGACTAGCGGGACGGGAGTACTTC.

This clone occurred once. The gene calls are TRBV29-1 and TRBJ2-1; possible D gene TRBD2, 5 bases. The CDR3 is 12 amino acids. Germline V gene sequence: CDR1 SQVTM, CDR2 ANQGSEA. Trimming took 4 bases from V and 8 from J, leaving 12 bases between them. The CDR3 DNA is TGCAGCGTTGTTGAGGGTCCCGATGAGCAGTTCTTC. This translates into CSVVEGPDEQFF.

The CDR3: CASSFPLANTIYF. CDR3 in DNA: TGTGCCAGCAGCTTCCCCCTGGCTAACACCATATATTTT. The V gene is TRBV5-4, the J gene TRBJ1-3; D is undetermined. The germline CDR1 and CDR2 sequences are SGHNT and YYREEE (reference sequence). The CDR3 runs 13 residues. Trimming stripped 2 bases from V and 7 bases from J, with 10 bases between.